These T cell receptor beta chains were read from a single sample in a study of T cell responses to AZD1222 COVID-19 vaccine. The table came from immunoSEQ multiplex PCR; TCRdb's copy has only in-frame clones and leaves some out. The data contain about 170,000 clones, roughly nine tenths of them seen just once; the ten biggest clones take up roughly 1.7%. The sequencing here drew on peripheral blood, taken on day 0 of AZD1222 vaccination. The receptors come from an adult in good health. Both conserved end residues are part of each CDR3. Each record gives: J gene, V gene, D gene, clone size, CDR3 protein, CDR3 DNA. The D gene is left open where the match is weak. Only part of the rows carry a size: once, few, many, or a class if the clone is expanded.

J: TRBJ2-7; V: TRBV9; D: NA; size: once; CDR3: CASSPTSGGSYEQYF; DNA: TGTGCCAGCAGCCCCACATCTGGGGGCTCCTACGAGCAGTACTTC
J: TRBJ1-5; V: TRBV5-4; D: TRBD1; size: NA; CDR3: CASSPGQGANQPQHF; DNA: TGTGCCAGCAGCCCAGGACAGGGAGCGAATCAGCCCCAGCATTTT
J: TRBJ2-3; V: TRBV27; D: TRBD2; size: NA; CDR3: CASRGTSKTDTQYF; DNA: TGTGCCAGCAGGGGGACTAGCAAAACAGATACGCAGTATTTT
J: TRBJ1-1; V: TRBV29-1; D: NA; size: few; CDR3: CSYGLLGEAFF; DNA: TGCTCTTACGGACTTCTCGGGGAAGCTTTCTTT
J: TRBJ2-7; V: TRBV29-1; D: TRBD2; size: NA; CDR3: CSVGGAGGPDEQYF; DNA: TGCAGCGTTGGAGGTGCGGGAGGGCCGGACGAGCAGTACTTC
J: TRBJ2-1; V: TRBV7-3; D: TRBD2; size: NA; CDR3: CASSLSSGAAAPYNEQFF; DNA: TGTGCCAGCAGCTTAAGTAGCGGGGCCGCGGCCCCCTACAATGAGCAGTTCTTC
J: TRBJ1-2; V: TRBV24-1; D: NA; size: NA; CDR3: CATSEGHLLGGYTF; DNA: TGTGCCACCAGTGAGGGACACCTACTTGGCGGCTACACCTTC
J: TRBJ1-2; V: TRBV30; D: NA; size: NA; CDR3: CAWTPAFNYGYTF; DNA: TGTGCCTGGACACCGGCTTTTAACTATGGCTACACCTTC
J: TRBJ1-5; V: TRBV27; D: TRBD1; size: once; CDR3: CASSLSGTGGFGNQPQHF; DNA: TGTGCCAGCAGTTTAAGCGGGACAGGGGGTTTTGGCAATCAGCCCCAGCATTTT
J: TRBJ2-2; V: TRBV9; D: TRBD2; size: once; CDR3: CASSVGPVAGGPGELFF; DNA: TGTGCCAGCAGCGTAGGCCCGGTTGCGGGAGGCCCCGGGGAGCTGTTTTTT
J: TRBJ1-6; V: TRBV7-8; D: TRBD1; size: few; CDR3: CASSFETGDSPLHF; DNA: TGTGCCAGCAGCTTCGAGACAGGGGATTCACCCCTCCACTTT
J: TRBJ1-2; V: TRBV6-4; D: NA; size: NA; CDR3: CASSDFKQGLRSYGYTF; DNA: TGTGCCAGCAGTGACTTCAAGCAGGGACTTAGATCATATGGCTACACCTTC
J: TRBJ1-1; V: TRBV5-1; D: NA; size: once; CDR3: CASSSSAGSNTEAFF; DNA: TGCGCCAGCAGCTCCTCTGCGGGGTCGAACACTGAAGCTTTCTTT
J: TRBJ2-3; V: TRBV28; D: NA; size: NA; CDR3: CASSRRVNRYF; DNA: TGTGCCAGCAGCCGAAGAGTCAACCGGTATTTT
J: TRBJ2-7; V: TRBV2; D: TRBD2; size: NA; CDR3: CASSEQLAGHSYEQYF; DNA: TGTGCCAGCAGTGAACAACTAGCGGGACACTCCTACGAGCAGTACTTC
J: TRBJ2-1; V: TRBV7-2; D: TRBD2; size: once; CDR3: CASSSPLGGRAGNEQFF; DNA: TGTGCCAGCAGCTCCCCCCTCGGCGGGAGGGCTGGAAATGAGCAGTTCTTC
J: TRBJ1-1; V: TRBV7-2; D: NA; size: NA; CDR3: CASSLNPGQLLEAFF; DNA: TGTGCCAGCAGCTTAAATCCGGGACAACTTCTTGAAGCTTTCTTT
J: TRBJ2-7; V: TRBV6-5; D: TRBD1; size: NA; CDR3: CASSYTDRAPYEQYF; DNA: TGTGCCAGCAGTTACACGGACAGGGCCCCGTACGAGCAGTACTTC
J: TRBJ1-1; V: TRBV5-1; D: NA; size: NA; CDR3: CASSYDWTEGTEAFF; DNA: TGCGCCAGCAGCTATGATTGGACCGAAGGGACTGAAGCTTTCTTT
J: TRBJ2-1; V: TRBV7-7; D: NA; size: few; CDR3: CASSLVAGGGYNEQFF; DNA: TGTGCTAGCAGCTTAGTTGCCGGAGGGGGCTACAATGAGCAGTTCTTC
J: TRBJ1-1; V: TRBV4-1; D: NA; size: NA; CDR3: CASSQDGASRMDTEAFF; DNA: TGCGCCAGCAGCCAAGATGGGGCGTCACGCATGGACACTGAAGCTTTCTTT
J: TRBJ1-6; V: TRBV27; D: NA; size: NA; CDR3: CASSTGTAYNSPLHF; DNA: TGTGCCAGCAGCACCGGGACCGCTTATAATTCACCCCTCCACTTT
J: TRBJ2-5; V: TRBV15; D: NA; size: NA; CDR3: CATSRDRVQGETQYF; DNA: TGTGCCACCAGCAGAGATAGGGTCCAGGGTGAGACCCAGTACTTC
J: TRBJ1-2; V: TRBV3-1/TRBV3-2; D: NA; size: NA; CDR3: CASSPGGGGGYTF; DNA: TGTGCCAGCAGCCCAGGCGGGGGGGGCGGCTACACCTTC
J: TRBJ1-3; V: TRBV19; D: NA; size: NA; CDR3: CASSTGTGNTIYF; DNA: TGTGCCAGTAGTACAGGGACGGGAAACACCATATATTTT
J: TRBJ2-1; V: TRBV5-4; D: TRBD1; size: NA; CDR3: CASSLRRTGINEQFF; DNA: TGTGCCAGCAGCTTACGTAGGACAGGGATTAATGAGCAGTTCTTC
J: TRBJ2-1; V: TRBV6-6; D: NA; size: NA; CDR3: CASSYDDRTGNEQFF; DNA: TGTGCCAGCAGTTACGATGACAGAACAGGGAATGAGCAGTTCTTC
J: TRBJ1-1; V: TRBV28; D: NA; size: NA; CDR3: CASSGQLNTEAFF; DNA: TGTGCCAGCAGTGGACAGTTGAACACTGAAGCTTTCTTT
J: TRBJ1-5; V: TRBV9; D: TRBD1; size: once; CDR3: CASSLGQGSQPQHF; DNA: TGTGCCAGCAGCTTGGGACAGGGGAGTCAGCCCCAGCATTTT
J: TRBJ2-5; V: TRBV27; D: TRBD2; size: NA; CDR3: CATGTSGLRETQYF; DNA: TGTGCCACCGGGACTAGCGGACTCCGTGAGACCCAGTACTTC
J: TRBJ1-1; V: TRBV15; D: NA; size: NA; CDR3: CATSRGPGAGTEAFF; DNA: TGTGCCACCAGCAGAGGCCCGGGGGCGGGCACTGAAGCTTTCTTT
J: TRBJ2-3; V: TRBV5-4; D: NA; size: NA; CDR3: CASKTAGARGTDTQYF; DNA: TGTGCCAGCAAGACGGCGGGCGCCAGGGGCACAGATACGCAGTATTTT
J: TRBJ2-7; V: TRBV4-1; D: TRBD1; size: NA; CDR3: CASSQRTFRDRDTYEQYF; DNA: TGCGCCAGCAGCCAGCGGACGTTCCGGGACAGGGATACCTACGAGCAGTACTTC
J: TRBJ1-2; V: TRBV3-1/TRBV3-2; D: TRBD1; size: NA; CDR3: CASSRGTASYGYTF; DNA: TGTGCCAGCAGCAGAGGGACAGCCAGCTATGGCTACACCTTC
J: TRBJ2-5; V: TRBV9; D: TRBD1; size: NA; CDR3: CASSVTGQGGGETQYF; DNA: TGTGCCAGCAGCGTGACAGGACAGGGAGGTGGAGAGACCCAGTACTTC
J: TRBJ1-5; V: TRBV28; D: TRBD1; size: NA; CDR3: CASTPRGTGSNQPQHF; DNA: TGTGCCAGCACTCCTCGGGGGACAGGGTCAAATCAGCCCCAGCATTTT
J: TRBJ2-3; V: TRBV3-1/TRBV3-2; D: NA; size: NA; CDR3: CASSQQERTDTQYF; DNA: TGTGCCAGCAGCCAACAGGAGAGGACAGATACGCAGTATTTT
J: TRBJ2-3; V: TRBV29-1; D: TRBD1; size: NA; CDR3: CSAGTGLADTQYF; DNA: TGCAGCGCAGGGACAGGGCTTGCAGATACGCAGTATTTT
J: TRBJ2-3; V: TRBV29-1; D: TRBD1; size: NA; CDR3: CSVGLGQGFYF; DNA: TGCAGCGTTGGGTTGGGACAGGGTTTTTATTTT
J: TRBJ1-1; V: TRBV7-2; D: NA; size: NA; CDR3: CASSSRGIPLNTEAFF; DNA: TGTGCCAGCAGCTCACGGGGTATTCCTCTCAACACTGAAGCTTTCTTT